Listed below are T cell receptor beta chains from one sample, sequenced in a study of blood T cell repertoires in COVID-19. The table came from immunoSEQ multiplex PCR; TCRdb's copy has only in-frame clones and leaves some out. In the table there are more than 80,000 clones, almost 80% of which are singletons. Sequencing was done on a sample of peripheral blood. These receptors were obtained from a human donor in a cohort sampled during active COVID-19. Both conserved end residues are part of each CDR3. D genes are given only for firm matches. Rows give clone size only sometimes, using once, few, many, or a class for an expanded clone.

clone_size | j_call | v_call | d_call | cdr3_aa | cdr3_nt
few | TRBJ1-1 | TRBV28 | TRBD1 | CASSLRTGGLNTEAFF | TGTGCCAGCAGTCTACGGACAGGGGGCTTGAACACTGAAGCTTTCTTT
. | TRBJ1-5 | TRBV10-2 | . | CASTDPGSSDQPQHF | TGCGCCAGCACCGACCCGGGCAGTAGCGATCAGCCCCAGCATTTT
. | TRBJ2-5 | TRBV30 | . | CAWGKQVIQETQYF | TGTGCCTGGGGGAAACAGGTGATACAAGAGACCCAGTACTTC
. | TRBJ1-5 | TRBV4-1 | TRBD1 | CASSQDLNLDRGLNQPQHF | TGCGCCAGCAGCCAAGATCTCAACTTGGACAGGGGACTGAATCAGCCCCAGCATTTT
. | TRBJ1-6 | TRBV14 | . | CASSRLGGGNSPLHF | TGTGCCAGCAGCCGCCTGGGAGGGGGGAATTCACCCCTCCACTTT
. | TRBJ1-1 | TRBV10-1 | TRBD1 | CASRRQGGTEAFF | TGCGCCAGCAGAAGACAGGGAGGAACTGAAGCTTTCTTT
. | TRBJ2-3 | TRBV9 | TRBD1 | CASSATRGRSTDTQYF | TGTGCCAGCAGCGCCACCAGGGGGCGCAGCACAGATACGCAGTATTTT
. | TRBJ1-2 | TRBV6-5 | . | CASRSTGLLHGYTF | TGTGCCAGCAGATCCACAGGGTTACTTCATGGCTACACCTTC
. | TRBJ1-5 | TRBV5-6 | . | CASSAGRWEQPQHF | TGTGCCAGCAGCGCCGGACGGTGGGAGCAGCCCCAGCATTTT
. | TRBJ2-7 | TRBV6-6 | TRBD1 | CASSTGTGGEQYF | TGTGCCAGCAGCACTGGGACAGGGGGAGAGCAGTACTTC
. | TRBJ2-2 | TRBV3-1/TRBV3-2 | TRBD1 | CASTNRGSNTGELFF | TGTGCCAGCACTAACAGGGGATCGAACACCGGGGAGCTGTTTTTT
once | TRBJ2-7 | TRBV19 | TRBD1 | CASSSSRGRLKEQYF | TGTGCCAGTAGTTCATCAAGGGGGCGACTAAAGGAGCAGTACTTC
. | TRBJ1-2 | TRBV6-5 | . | CASSLGAGVAYGYTF | TGTGCCAGCAGTCTCGGTGCAGGGGTGGCCTATGGCTACACCTTC
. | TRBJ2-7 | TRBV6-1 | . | CASSEASRAYEQYF | TGTGCCAGCAGTGAAGCGAGCAGGGCCTACGAGCAGTACTTC
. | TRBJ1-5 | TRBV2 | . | CASLEARESGNQPQHF | TGTGCCAGCCTCGAGGCCCGGGAGAGCGGCAATCAGCCCCAGCATTTT
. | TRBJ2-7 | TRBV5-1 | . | CASSRGKTYEQYF | TGCGCCAGCAGCCGGGGGAAAACCTACGAGCAGTACTTC
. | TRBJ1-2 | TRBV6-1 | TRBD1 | CASSEGQGGYGYTF | TGTGCCAGCAGTGAAGGACAGGGCGGCTATGGCTACACCTTC
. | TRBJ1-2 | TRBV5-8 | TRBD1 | CASSLPGTVLYGYTF | TGTGCCAGCAGCTTGCCCGGGACAGTACTCTATGGCTACACCTTC
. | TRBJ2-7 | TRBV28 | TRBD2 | CASRAGLAGHYEQYF | TGTGCCAGCAGGGCGGGACTAGCGGGCCACTACGAGCAGTACTTC
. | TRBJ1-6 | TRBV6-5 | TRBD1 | CASRPRTGANSPLHF | TGTGCCAGCAGACCCCGGACAGGGGCTAATTCACCCCTCCACTTT
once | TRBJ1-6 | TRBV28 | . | CASSLLSSYNSPLHF | TGTGCCAGCAGTTTACTTAGCTCCTATAATTCACCCCTCCACTTT
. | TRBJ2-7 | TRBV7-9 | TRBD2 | CASSLDSGRFSYEQYF | TGTGCCAGCAGCTTAGATAGCGGGAGATTCTCCTACGAGCAGTACTTC
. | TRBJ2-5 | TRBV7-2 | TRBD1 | CASSRDRGSETQYF | TGTGCCAGCTCCCGGGACAGGGGATCGGAGACCCAGTACTTC
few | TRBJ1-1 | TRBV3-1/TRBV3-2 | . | CASSQPGLAGAEAFF | TGTGCCAGCAGCCAACCCGGGCTGGCGGGGGCTGAAGCTTTCTTT
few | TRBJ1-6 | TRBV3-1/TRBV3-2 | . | CASSQRGRGIVNSPLHF | TGTGCCAGCAGCCAGCGAGGGAGGGGGATAGTTAATTCACCCCTCCACTTT
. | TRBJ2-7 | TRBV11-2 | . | CASSLVTSFTYEQYF | TGTGCCAGCAGCTTAGTAACTAGCTTTACCTACGAGCAGTACTTC
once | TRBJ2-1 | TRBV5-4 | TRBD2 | CASSSLPGLAGRSSYNEQFF | TGTGCCAGCAGCTCACTCCCGGGACTAGCGGGCCGCAGCTCCTACAATGAGCAGTTCTTC
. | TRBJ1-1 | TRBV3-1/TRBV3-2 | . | CASSREQGWTEAFF | TGTGCCAGCAGCCGAGAACAGGGCTGGACTGAAGCTTTCTTT